The 13 T cell receptor beta chains in this list originate from one sample, sequenced in a study of blood T cell repertoires in COVID-19. Clones were read by immunoSEQ multiplex PCR, and TCRdb kept only the in-frame ones, dropping some. The sample holds about 120,000 clones; around 85% are singletons and the top ten take roughly 3.9%. The sequencing sample was made of peripheral blood. These receptors originate from a man aged 60 to 69 with acute or convalescent COVID-19.

The rearrangement links TRBV5-1 to TRBJ1-5; D is unclear. CDR1 and CDR2 from the germline V gene are SGHRS and YFSETQ. CDR3 size: 15 residues. V dropped 0 bases and J dropped 0 bases, with 7 bases sitting between them. CDR3 DNA sequence: TGCGCCAGCAGCTTGGCCGGGAATAGCAATCAGCCCCAGCATTTT. As protein: CASSLAGNSNQPQHF. The variable domain in full, with the rest retrieved from reference TRBV5-1 and TRBJ1-5, is KAGVTQTPRYLIKTRGQQVTLSCSPISGHRSVSWYQQTPGQGLQFLFEYFSETQRNKGNFPGRFSGRQFSNSRSEMNVSTLELGDSALYLCASSLAGNSNQPQHFGDGTRLSIL.

The chain employs TRBV29-1 and TRBJ2-1, with D perhaps TRBD1 (7 bases). This CDR3 is built from 12 residues. Germline-derived CDR1 and CDR2 are SQVTM and ANQGSEA. Trimming took off 3 bases at V and 10 bases at J, with 13 bases between the two ends. The CDR3 loop is CSVETRGEEQFF. In nucleotides, the CDR3 is TGCAGCGTTGAGACCAGGGGGGAGGAGCAGTTCTTC.

This chain uses TRBV6-5 with TRBJ2-7, with 10 nucleotides matching TRBD1. The J segment lost 3 bases and the V segment lost 6 bases, leaving 8 bases of the junction unmatched. The germline V gene has CDR1 MNHEY and CDR2 SVGAGI. The CDR3 is 15 residues long. CDR3 sequence (DNA): TGTGCCAGCAGCCAGGACAGGGGGGGATTCTACGAGCAGTACTTC. It specifies CASSQDRGGFYEQYF.

In this sample, this clone turned up once. The chain links TRBV6-2 or TRBV6-3 to TRBJ1-4; D is unresolved. This CDR3 is built from 17 residues. V was pared by 6 bases and J by 0 bases, with 17 bases between. Germline V gene data show CDR1 as MNHEY and CDR2 as SVGEGT. As DNA, the CDR3 is TGTGCCAGCAGCCCTACGGGGAAAGCCTCAACTAATGAAAAACTGTTTTTT. It codes for CASSPTGKASTNEKLFF.

The rearrangement uses TRBV3-1 (or the pseudogene TRBV3-2) and TRBJ2-5; D not certain. Germline V gene sequence: CDR1 LGHDT, CDR2 YNNKEL (reference sequence). Trimming left V 3 bases short and J 3 bases short, with 8 bases between. The CDR3 length is 13 residues. CDR3 in amino acids: CASSQGLEETQYF. The CDR3 DNA follows: TGTGCCAGCAGCCAGGGCCTTGAAGAGACCCAGTACTTC.

This rearrangement joins TRBV2 to TRBJ1-5; 7 nucleotides line up with TRBD1. The CDR3 runs to 14 residues. Germline V gene data show CDR1 as SNHLY and CDR2 as FYNNEI. J was trimmed by 6 bases and V by 7 bases; bases with no gene match: 9. CDR3 sequence (DNA): TGTGCCAGCAAGGTAGGGGGCGTCGTTCAGCCCCAGCATTTT. This codes for CASKVGGVVQPQHF.

This chain uses TRBV30 with TRBJ1-5; D remains unclear. Looked up from germline, CDR1 is GTSNPN and CDR2 is SVGIG (reference sequence). Trimming cost V 0 bases and J 3 bases, with 9 bases left between them. The CDR3 has 14 residues. The CDR3 DNA sequence: TGTGCCTGGAGTGTAACGGGTCTCAATCAGCCCCAGCATTTT. This sequence encodes CAWSVTGLNQPQHF.

V is TRBV7-9 and J is TRBJ2-4; unclear D gene. V shed 1 base and J shed 4 bases, with 14 bases lying between them. The CDR3 sequence is 16 residues long. Per the germline V gene, CDR1 is SEHNR and CDR2 is FQNEAQ (reference sequence). The CDR3 protein is CASSLGVGSAKNIQYF. The CDR3 DNA follows: TGTGCCAGCAGCTTAGGGGTCGGGTCGGCTAAAAACATTCAGTACTTC.

The chain carries TRBV6-1 and TRBJ2-2; D not certain. V was clipped by 4 bases and J by 0 bases, with 18 bases between them. Germline CDR1 reads MNHNS; CDR2 reads SASEGT. There are 18 residues in the CDR3. The CDR3 nucleotides read TGTGCCAGCAGTGTCTCCCCCCTAGGAACGGCGAACACCGGGGAGCTGTTTTTT. Its translation is CASSVSPLGTANTGELFF.

This clone was found a few times. V gene TRBV7-3 combines with J gene TRBJ1-5, with D uncertain. CDR3 length: 13 residues. The germline gives CDR1 SGHTA, CDR2 FQGTGA. Trimming left V 0 bases short and J 4 bases short, with 4 bases between. The CDR3 reads CASSLTGNQPQHF. The CDR3, as DNA: TGTGCCAGCAGCTTAACCGGGAATCAGCCCCAGCATTTT. Looking up the rest from reference TRBV7-3 and TRBJ1-5 gives the full variable domain: GAGVSQTPSNKVTEKGKYVELRCDPISGHTALYWYRQSLGQGPEFLIYFQGTGAADDSGLPNDRFFAVRPEGSVSTLKIQRTERGDSAVYLCASSLTGNQPQHFGDGTRLSIL.

The rearrangement uses TRBV24-1 and TRBJ2-7, with 7 bases lining up with TRBD1. The germline gives CDR1 KGHDR, CDR2 SFDVKD. CDR3 length equals 15 residues. The ends lost 2 bases at V and 5 bases at J; junction bases unmatched: 8. CDR3 in DNA: TGTGCCACCAGTGATTCCGCGAAAACAGGGGACGAGCAGTACTTC. Amino acids: CATSDSAKTGDEQYF.

The chain employs TRBV6-6 and TRBJ1-6; 10 nucleotides align to TRBD1. The CDR3 totals 17 residues. From germline, CDR1 is MNHNY and CDR2 SVGAGI (reference sequence). V was pared by 5 bases and J by 7 bases, with 11 bases of the junction left unmatched. The CDR3 here is CASSPGTGAGGNSPLHF. In DNA, the CDR3 is TGTGCCAGCAGTCCCGGGACAGGGGCCGGCGGGAATTCACCCCTCCACTTT.

The genes are TRBV4-1 and TRBJ1-1, with D possibly being TRBD1 (5 bases). CDR3 length: 14 amino acids. Germline V gives CDR1 MGHRA, CDR2 YSYEKL. V lost 6 bases, J lost 5 bases, and 16 bases lay in between. CDR3 loop: CASSRGGRGTEAFF. The CDR3 bases are TGCGCCAGCAGTCGCGGGGGGAGAGGGACTGAAGCTTTCTTT.